This TCR beta chain was sequenced for a study of OX40 agonist ivuxolimab in advanced cancers. The overall study: Ivuxolimab was administered intravenously to patients at 0.01 to 10 mg/kg every 2 weeks.

Sequencing used immunoSEQ multiplex PCR; TCRdb keeps in-frame clones, though not all of them. The sample lists tens of thousands of clones; about nine tenths were seen once. V was cut by 1 base and J by 1 base, with 4 bases left in between. From germline, CDR1 is PRHDT and CDR2 FYEKMQ (reference sequence). The CDR3 loop spans 13 amino acids. The J gene is TRBJ1-1, the V gene TRBV13; D not certain. The material sequenced was CD4+ or CD8+ T cells sorted from blood, taken in a trial of the OX40 agonist ivuxolimab. The receptor's source is an adult with an advanced solid tumor such as melanoma, head and neck, liver or kidney cancer. DNA for the CDR3: TGTGCCAGCAGCTTAGACAGGAACACTGAAGCTTTCTTT. This sequence encodes CASSLDRNTEAFF.